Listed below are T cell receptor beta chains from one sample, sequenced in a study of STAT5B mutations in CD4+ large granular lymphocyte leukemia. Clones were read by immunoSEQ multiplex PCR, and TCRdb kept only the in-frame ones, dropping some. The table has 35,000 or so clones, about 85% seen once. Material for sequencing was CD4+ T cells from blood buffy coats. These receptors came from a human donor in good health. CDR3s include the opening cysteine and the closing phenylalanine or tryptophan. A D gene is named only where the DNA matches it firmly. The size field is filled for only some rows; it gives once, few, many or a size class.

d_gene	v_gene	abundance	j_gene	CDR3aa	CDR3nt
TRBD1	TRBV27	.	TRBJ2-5	CASSSLTGKETQYF	TGTGCCAGCAGTTCCCTGACAGGGAAGGAGACCCAGTACTTC
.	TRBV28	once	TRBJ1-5	CATLSAGNQPQHF	TGTGCCACCCTATCGGCGGGGAATCAGCCCCAGCATTTT
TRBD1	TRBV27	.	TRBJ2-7	CASSSGQGVVYEQYF	TGTGCCAGCAGTTCCGGCCAGGGGGTAGTATACGAGCAGTACTTC
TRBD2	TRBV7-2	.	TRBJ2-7	CASSPWGGRVGEQYF	TGTGCCAGCAGCCCATGGGGCGGGAGGGTAGGCGAGCAGTACTTC
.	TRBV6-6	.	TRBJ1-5	CASRSNSNQPQHF	TGTGCCAGCCGTTCGAATAGCAATCAGCCCCAGCATTTT
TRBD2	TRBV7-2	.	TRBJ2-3	CASRTGGTSNLGTQYF	TGTGCCAGCAGGACAGGCGGGACTAGCAATCTGGGTACGCAGTATTTT
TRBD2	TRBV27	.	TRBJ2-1	CASRLLAGQRGGEQFF	TGTGCCAGCAGACTACTAGCGGGCCAACGGGGGGGTGAGCAGTTCTTC
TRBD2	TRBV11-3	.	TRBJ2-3	CASSLGTSGTTDTQYF	TGTGCCAGCAGCCTCGGGACTAGCGGGACGACAGATACGCAGTATTTT
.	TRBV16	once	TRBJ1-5	CASSQSRGVSEPQHF	TGTGCCAGCAGCCAATCGCGAGGGGTAAGCGAGCCCCAGCATTTT
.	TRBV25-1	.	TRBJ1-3	CASSDPSNTIYF	TGTGCCAGCAGTGACCCTTCAAACACCATATATTTT
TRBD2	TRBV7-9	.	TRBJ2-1	CASSLLAGGNEQFF	TGTGCCAGCAGCTTACTAGCGGGAGGCAATGAGCAGTTCTTC
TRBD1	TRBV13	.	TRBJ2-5	CASSQQGKETQYF	TGTGCCAGCAGCCAACAGGGGAAGGAGACCCAGTACTTC
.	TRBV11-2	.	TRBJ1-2	CASSLLTGLNYGYTF	TGTGCCAGCAGCCTCCTCACGGGACTGAACTATGGCTACACCTTC
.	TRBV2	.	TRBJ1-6	CASSNAGTSLHF	TGTGCCAGCAGTAACGCCGGGACCTCCCTCCACTTT